This T cell receptor beta chain comes out of a study of blood T cell repertoires in COVID-19. Unmatched junction bases numbered 5, after V lost 4 bases and J lost 6 bases. This CDR3 has 15 amino acids. Germline values: CDR1 MNHEY, CDR2 SVGAGI. Generated by immunoSEQ multiplex PCR, the TCRdb table keeps only in-frame clones and is missing some. The top ten clones hold more than 0.9% of a sample with 300,000 to 500,000 clones, 88% of them seen once. This sequence originates from a woman between 25 and 40 years old with acute COVID-19. This chain uses TRBV6-5 with TRBJ1-4, with 10 positions matching TRBD1. Source material: PBMCs or T cells enriched from blood (not recorded which). The CDR3 loop reads CASSLTGTGDEKLFF. DNA for the CDR3: TGTGCCAGCAGTTTGACCGGGACAGGGGATGAAAAACTGTTTTTT.